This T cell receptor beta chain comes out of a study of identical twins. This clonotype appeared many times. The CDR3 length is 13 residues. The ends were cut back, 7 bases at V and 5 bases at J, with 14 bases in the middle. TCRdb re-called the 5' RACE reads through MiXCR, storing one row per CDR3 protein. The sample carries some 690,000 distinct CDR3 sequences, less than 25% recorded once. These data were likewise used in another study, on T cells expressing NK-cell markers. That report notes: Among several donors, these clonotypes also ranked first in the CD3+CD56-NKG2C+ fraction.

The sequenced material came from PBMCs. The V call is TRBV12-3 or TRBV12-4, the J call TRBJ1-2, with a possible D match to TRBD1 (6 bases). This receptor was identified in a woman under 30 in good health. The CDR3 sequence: CASNLQGNYGYTF. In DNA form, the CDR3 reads TGTGCCAGCAATCTACAGGGAAATTATGGCTACACCTTC.